The source of this TCR beta chain is a study of T-cell memory formation after mild COVID-19. General study points: A second wave of clones peaked on day 37, and their SARS-CoV-2 specificity went unconfirmed.

A word on this clonotype: Its antigen is still unknown.

TCRdb re-derived calls from the 5' RACE reads in MiXCR, one entry per CDR3 protein. The repertoire holds about 57,000 distinct CDR3 sequences, with 12% as singletons. CDR1 and CDR2 from the germline V gene are SQVTM and ANQGSEA. This CDR3 region has 11 residues. Deletions cut 4 bases from V and 1 base from J, with 4 bases between. This sequence originates from a man aged 18 to 35 who had mild COVID-19 (a few samples of this study predate the infection). Cell type and time point are not known. What was sequenced was PBMCs or a T cell subset sorted from them (not recorded which). V usage is TRBV29-1 and J usage is TRBJ2-5, with no clear D. This CDR3 is CSVGVQETQYF. The CDR3 bases are TGCAGCGTTGGCGTCCAAGAGACCCAGTACTTC.